The 23 T cell receptor beta chains in this list originate from one sample, sequenced in a study of T cell repertoires in cytomegalovirus infection. These TCRs' antigens remain unknown. MiXCR was run by TCRdb on the reads, yielding one entry per CDR3 protein. The profile shows hundreds of thousands of distinct CDR3 sequences, 30% to 35% of them singletons. The sample in question was cultured PBMCs, obtained from culture after CMV antigen stimulation. The receptors here all came from a human donor in good health (CMV status not recorded). Some clones in this sample may be carry-over from other donors' samples.

This clonotype was counted many times. This sequence joins TRBV6-2 or TRBV6-3 and TRBJ2-5, with 8 bases fitting TRBD1. Unmatched junction bases numbered 5, after V lost 5 bases and J lost 3 bases. This CDR3 is 14 amino acids long. Germline V gives CDR1 MNHEY, CDR2 SVGEGT. DNA for the CDR3: TGTGCCAGCAGTAGACAGGGGCGAAAAGAGACCCAGTACTTC. The encoded protein is CASSRQGRKETQYF.

The gene calls are TRBV28 and TRBJ2-2, with TRBD1 matching over 9 bases. Germline V gene sequence: CDR1 MDHEN, CDR2 SYDVKM. Losses at the gene ends were 7 bases for V and 6 bases for J; bases not matched to a gene: 12. This CDR3 contains 16 residues. CDR3 residues: CASTVTGQGSSGELFF. CDR3 sequence (DNA): TGTGCCAGCACTGTAACGGGACAGGGTTCGTCCGGGGAGCTGTTTTTT. Together with reference TRBV28 and TRBJ2-2, the CDR3 gives the full variable domain: DVKVTQSSRYLVKRTGEKVFLECVQDMDHENMFWYRQDPGLGLRLIYFSYDVKMKEKGDIPEGYSVSREKKERFSLILESASTNQTSMYLCASTVTGQGSSGELFFGEGSRLTVL.

This clonotype has ten or more counts. The V gene is TRBV6-1, the J gene TRBJ2-3; possibly TRBD2 for D (6 bases). Germline CDR1 and CDR2: MNHNS and SASEGT. The length of the CDR3 is 17 residues. Trimming removed 0 bases at V and 4 bases at J, with 17 bases between. The CDR3 loop is CASSEASYSAGSDTQYF. As DNA, the CDR3 is TGTGCCAGCAGTGAAGCGTCTTACTCGGCGGGGTCAGATACGCAGTATTTT.

This clonotype was counted between two and nine times. The chain joins TRBV12-3 or TRBV12-4 to TRBJ2-7; 8 positions agree with TRBD1. Trimming cost V 5 bases and J 3 bases; bases outside gene matches: 6. This CDR3 region has 14 residues. The CDR3 sequence is CASSPTGAGYEQYF. The DNA for the CDR3 is TGTGCCAGCAGTCCGACAGGGGCGGGCTACGAGCAGTACTTC.

The chain employs TRBV28 and TRBJ2-3, with 7 bases lining up with TRBD2. CDR1 and CDR2 (germline): MDHEN, SYDVKM. Trimming removed 9 bases from V and 3 bases from J; junction bases left unmatched: 9. There are 14 residues in the CDR3. CDR3 protein: CARERGGATDTQYF. CDR3 DNA: TGTGCCAGGGAGCGGGGAGGGGCAACAGATACGCAGTATTTT.

V gene TRBV24-1 combines with J gene TRBJ2-1; TRBD1 matches 7 bases. The V segment lost 4 bases and the J segment 2 bases; nucleotides outside the gene matches: 4. Germline CDR1 reads KGHDR; CDR2 reads SFDVKD. The CDR3 consists of 15 residues. The CDR3 DNA reads TGTGCCACCAGTGACCAGGGACAGACCTACAATGAGCAGTTCTTC. Amino acids: CATSDQGQTYNEQFF.

The chain recombines TRBV2 with TRBJ1-1, with 9 bases identical to TRBD1. After removal of 5 bases from V and 0 bases from J, the junction contained 7 bases not matched to a gene. CDR3 length equals 16 residues. From germline, CDR1 is SNHLY and CDR2 FYNNEI. For the CDR3, the DNA is TGTGCCAGCAGTTATGGACAGGGGCGAATGAACACTGAAGCTTTCTTT. It translates to CASSYGQGRMNTEAFF.

This rearrangement joins TRBV12-3 or TRBV12-4 to TRBJ1-5, with D perhaps matching TRBD1 (5 bases). The CDR3 consists of 16 residues. The V and J ends lost 11 bases and 6 bases respectively, with 26 bases between them. CDR3 coding DNA: TGTGCCCTATCGGGTGGGGGACGCCCCTTGAGTCAGCCCCAGCATTTT. The encoded protein is CALSGGGRPLSQPQHF.

The CDR3 DNA reads TGCGCCAGCAGCCAAGAAAGGGCTCACAGGCAGCAGTTCTTC. Its protein is CASSQERAHRQQFF. This chain joins TRBV4-3 and TRBJ2-1; tentatively, D is TRBD1 (5 bases). Germline V gene data show CDR1 as LGHNA and CDR2 as YSLEER. The CDR3 contains 14 residues. V was clipped by 0 bases and J by 11 bases, with 14 bases between them.

The CDR3 DNA is TGTGCCAGCACCCCAAGTGGATTAGCGGGAGGAAACAATGAGCAGTTCTTC. This codes for CASTPSGLAGGNNEQFF. This chain connects TRBV6-2 or TRBV6-3 to TRBJ2-1; the match to TRBD2 covers 10 bases. This CDR3 has 17 amino acids. The ends lost 7 bases at V and 5 bases at J; junction bases unmatched: 14. Germline V gene data show CDR1 as MNHEY and CDR2 as SVGEGT.

The chain is built from TRBV12-3 or TRBV12-4 and TRBJ1-6; unclear D gene. V gave up 3 bases and J gave up 7 bases, with 7 bases separating them. The CDR3 has 13 residues. The chain's CDR3 is CASSLNPNSPLHF. The CDR3 DNA reads as TGTGCCAGCAGTTTGAATCCCAATTCACCCCTCCACTTT.

The chain has TRBV4-3 and TRBJ1-5, with TRBD1 as a possible D gene (5 bases). Trimming shortened V by 0 bases and J by 5 bases, and 11 bases separated the two germline ends. Germline CDR1 LGHNA, CDR2 YSLEER. This CDR3 is 15 amino acids long. As DNA, the CDR3 is TGCGCCAGCAGCCAAGATACTCGGGACGATCAGCCCCAGCATTTT. Amino acid sequence: CASSQDTRDDQPQHF.

The chain couples TRBV7-9 to TRBJ2-7; TRBD1 aligns across 8 bases. This CDR3 has 15 amino acids. V dropped 5 bases and J dropped 5; count of bases not matched to a gene: 11. The germline gives CDR1 SEHNR, CDR2 FQNEAQ (reference sequence). The CDR3 DNA follows: TGTGCCAGCAGCACAGCGGACAGGGTCGGCGACGAGCAGTACTTC. Its translation: CASSTADRVGDEQYF.

The rearrangement uses TRBV12-3 or TRBV12-4 and TRBJ2-7, with 13 positions matching TRBD2. The CDR3 runs to 16 residues. The V gene end was trimmed by 1 base and the J gene end by 6 bases; junction bases not matched to a gene: 6. The CDR3 sequence is CASSLGGTSGVSEQYF. The CDR3 nucleotides are TGTGCCAGCAGTTTAGGAGGGACTAGCGGGGTCTCCGAGCAGTACTTC.

This clonotype turned up a few times. V and J are TRBV7-9 and TRBJ2-1; D unresolved. The V gene's germline CDR1 is SEHNR and CDR2 FQNEAQ (reference sequence). The CDR3 totals 14 residues. Trimming cost V 5 bases and J 8 bases, with 16 bases left between them. CDR3 sequence reads: CASSPPRSTHEQFF. DNA for the CDR3: TGTGCCAGCAGCCCCCCCCGTAGCACGCATGAGCAGTTCTTC.

CDR3 loop: CASSAKTSVSTDTQYF. The CDR3 region has the DNA TGTGCCAGCAGCGCCAAGACTAGCGTTTCTACAGATACGCAGTATTTT. V gene TRBV7-6 combines with J gene TRBJ2-3; TRBD2 matches 8 bases. This CDR3 has 16 residues. V gave up 5 bases and J gave up 3 bases; unmatched junction bases: 10. Germline V gene data show CDR1 as SGHVS and CDR2 as FNYEAQ. The complete variable domain, with remaining parts taken from reference TRBV7-6 and TRBJ2-3, reads GAGVSQSPRYKVTKRGQDVALRCDPISGHVSLYWYRQALGQGPEFLTYFNYEAQQDKSGLPNDRFSAERPEGSISTLTIQRTEQRDSAMYRCASSAKTSVSTDTQYFGPGTRLTVL.

This chain connects TRBV7-2 to TRBJ2-3; D is unresolved. V shed 7 bases and J shed 2 bases, with 13 bases lying between them. This CDR3 has 14 residues. Germline V lookup: CDR1 SGHTA, CDR2 FQGNSA. The DNA for the CDR3 is TGTGCCAGCACCCTGGGCCGGGTCACAGATACGCAGTATTTT. Its protein product is CASTLGRVTDTQYF.

The chain links TRBV5-1 to TRBJ1-1; no clear D. CDR1 is SGHRS, CDR2 YFSETQ, per germline. Trimming removed 4 bases from V and 2 bases from J, with 12 bases in between. CDR3 size: 14 residues. Here the CDR3 DNA reads TGCGCCAGCAGCCCCATGTCAACCAACACTGAAGCTTTCTTT. This gives the protein CASSPMSTNTEAFF.

This clonotype was counted many times. The chain joins TRBV7-8 to TRBJ2-3, with D perhaps matching TRBD1 or TRBD2 (7 bases each). V dropped 5 bases and J dropped 5 bases, with 20 bases sitting between them. This CDR3 has 16 residues. From germline, CDR1 is SGHVS and CDR2 FQNEAQ. CDR3 DNA sequence: TGTGCCAGCAGCAAAACCAGGGGGGGGGTACGAGATACGCAGTATTTT. Its translation is CASSKTRGGVRDTQYF.

A few counts support this clonotype. V and J are TRBV12-3 or TRBV12-4 and TRBJ1-3; TRBD1 might be the D (6 bases). The CDR3 covers 15 residues. Between the trimmed V and J ends, which lost 6 bases and 2 bases, there was a span of 14 bases. The DNA for the CDR3 is TGTGCCAGCAGCCTTTTGTGGACAGCTGGAAACACCATATATTTT. Protein sequence: CASSLLWTAGNTIYF.

The chain has TRBV4-1 and TRBJ1-4; 9 positions match TRBD1. Trimming removed 10 bases from V and 5 bases from J; junction bases left unmatched: 5. Germline V gene data show CDR1 as MGHRA and CDR2 as YSYEKL. CDR3 length: 13 residues. The CDR3 loop reads CATVTGGNEKLFF. For the CDR3, the DNA is TGCGCCACCGTGACAGGGGGGAATGAAAAACTGTTTTTT.

The V gene is TRBV6-1, the J gene TRBJ2-3; 8 bases are shared with TRBD1. After removal of 6 bases from V and 5 bases from J, the junction contained 10 bases not matched to a gene. Looked up from germline, CDR1 is MNHNS and CDR2 is SASEGT. This CDR3 spans 15 amino acids. The CDR3 DNA reads as TGTGCCAGCAGATGGACAGGGACGCAAGGAGATACGCAGTATTTT. Its protein product is CASRWTGTQGDTQYF.

The chain recombines TRBV10-3 with TRBJ1-2; D is unresolved. The CDR3 is 13 residues long. CDR1 is ENHRY, CDR2 SYGVKD, per germline. V gave up 3 bases and J gave up 2 bases, with 7 bases separating them. CDR3 in DNA: TGTGCCATCAGTGATATCCAGAACTATGGCTACACCTTC. It encodes CAISDIQNYGYTF.